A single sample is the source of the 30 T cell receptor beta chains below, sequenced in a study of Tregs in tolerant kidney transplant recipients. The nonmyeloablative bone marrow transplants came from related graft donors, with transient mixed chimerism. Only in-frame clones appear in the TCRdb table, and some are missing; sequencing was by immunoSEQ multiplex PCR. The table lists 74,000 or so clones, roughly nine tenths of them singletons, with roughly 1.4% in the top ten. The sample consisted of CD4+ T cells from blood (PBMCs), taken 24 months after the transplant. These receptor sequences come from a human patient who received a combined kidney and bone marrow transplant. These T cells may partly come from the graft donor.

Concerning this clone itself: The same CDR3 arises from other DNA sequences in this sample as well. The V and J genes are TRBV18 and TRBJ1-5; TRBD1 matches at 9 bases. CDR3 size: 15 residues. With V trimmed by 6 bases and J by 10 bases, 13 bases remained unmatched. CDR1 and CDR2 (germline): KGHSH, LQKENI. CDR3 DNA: TGTGCCAGCTCCCCCGCCGGGACAGGGTCCGTTCCCCAGCATTTT. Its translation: CASSPAGTGSVPQHF.

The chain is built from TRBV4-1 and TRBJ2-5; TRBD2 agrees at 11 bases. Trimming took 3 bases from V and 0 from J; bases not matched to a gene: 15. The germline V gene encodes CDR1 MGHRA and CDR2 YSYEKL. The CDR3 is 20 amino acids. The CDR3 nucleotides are TGCGCCAGCAGCCAGCCGGGGCTAGCGGGGGGCGGCGGATACCAAGAGACCCAGTACTTC. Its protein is CASSQPGLAGGGGYQETQYF.

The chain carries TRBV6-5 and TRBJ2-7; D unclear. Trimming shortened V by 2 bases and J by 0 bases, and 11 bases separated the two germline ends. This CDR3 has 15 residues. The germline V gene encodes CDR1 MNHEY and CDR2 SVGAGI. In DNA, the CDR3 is TGTGCCAGCAGTTACCAACGGTTAAGCTCCTACGAGCAGTACTTC. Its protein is CASSYQRLSSYEQYF.

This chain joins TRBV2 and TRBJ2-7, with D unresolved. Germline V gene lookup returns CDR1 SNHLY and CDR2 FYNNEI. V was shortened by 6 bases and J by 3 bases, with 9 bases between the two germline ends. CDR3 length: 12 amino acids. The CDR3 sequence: CASSQEIYEQYF. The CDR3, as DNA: TGTGCCAGCAGCCAAGAGATCTACGAGCAGTACTTC.

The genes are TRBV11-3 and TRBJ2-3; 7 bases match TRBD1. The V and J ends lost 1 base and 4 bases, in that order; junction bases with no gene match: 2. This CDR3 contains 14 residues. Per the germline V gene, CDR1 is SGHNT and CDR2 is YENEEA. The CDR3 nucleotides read TGTGCCAGCAGCTTAGGGCAGGGGGCAGATACGCAGTATTTT. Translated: CASSLGQGADTQYF.

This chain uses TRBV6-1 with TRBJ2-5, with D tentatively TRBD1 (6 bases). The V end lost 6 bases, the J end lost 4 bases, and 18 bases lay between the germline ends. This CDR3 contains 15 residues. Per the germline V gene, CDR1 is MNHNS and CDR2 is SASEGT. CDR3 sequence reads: CASSHSGAPIETQYF. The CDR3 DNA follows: TGTGCCAGCAGCCACTCAGGGGCCCCGATAGAGACCCAGTACTTC.

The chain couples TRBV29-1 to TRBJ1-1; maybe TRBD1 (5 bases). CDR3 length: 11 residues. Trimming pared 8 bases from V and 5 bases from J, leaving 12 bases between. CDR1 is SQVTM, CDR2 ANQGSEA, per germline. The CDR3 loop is CSCGRGTEAFF. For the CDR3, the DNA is TGCAGCTGCGGGAGGGGAACTGAAGCTTTCTTT.

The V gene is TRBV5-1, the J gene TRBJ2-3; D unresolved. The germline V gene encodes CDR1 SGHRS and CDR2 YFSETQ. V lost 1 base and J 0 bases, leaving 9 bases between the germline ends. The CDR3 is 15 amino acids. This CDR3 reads CASSLNAASTDTQYF. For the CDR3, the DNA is TGCGCCAGCAGCTTGAATGCGGCTAGCACAGATACGCAGTATTTT. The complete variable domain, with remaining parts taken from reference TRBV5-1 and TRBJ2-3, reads KAGVTQTPRYLIKTRGQQVTLSCSPISGHRSVSWYQQTPGQGLQFLFEYFSETQRNKGNFPGRFSGRQFSNSRSEMNVSTLELGDSALYLCASSLNAASTDTQYFGPGTRLTVL.

The CDR3 DNA reads TGTGCCAGCAGGGCCTTTGGACTAGCGGGAGGAAGAGGTAACAATGAGCAGTTCTTC. Translating it yields CASRAFGLAGGRGNNEQFF. This chain connects TRBV4-2 to TRBJ2-1, with 14 bases lining up with TRBD2. The CDR3 contains 19 residues. Germline V lookup: CDR1 LGHNA, CDR2 YNFKEQ. The junction had 15 bases not matched to a gene; V was cut back by 6 bases and J by 5 bases.

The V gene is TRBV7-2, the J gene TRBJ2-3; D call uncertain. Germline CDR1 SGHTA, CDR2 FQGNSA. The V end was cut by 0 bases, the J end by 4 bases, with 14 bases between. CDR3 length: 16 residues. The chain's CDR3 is CASSLARVRSADTQYF. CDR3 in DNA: TGTGCCAGCAGCTTAGCTCGGGTGAGATCGGCAGATACGCAGTATTTT.

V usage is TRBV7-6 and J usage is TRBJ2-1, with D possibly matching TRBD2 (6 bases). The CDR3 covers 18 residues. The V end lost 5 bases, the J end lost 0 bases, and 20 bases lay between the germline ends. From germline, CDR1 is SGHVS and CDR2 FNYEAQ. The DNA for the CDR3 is TGTGCCAGCAGCCCTACGACGGTCCTAGCGAACTCCTACAATGAGCAGTTCTTC. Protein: CASSPTTVLANSYNEQFF.

The CDR3 region is CASGLAPGLAGVSYEQYF. Here the CDR3 DNA reads TGTGCTAGTGGTTTGGCACCGGGACTAGCGGGCGTCTCCTACGAGCAGTACTTC. The V gene is TRBV12-5, the J gene TRBJ2-7; 12 nucleotides agree with TRBD2. V shed 1 base, J shed 0 bases, and the junction held 7 bases outside the gene matches. This CDR3 contains 18 residues. From germline, CDR1 is LGHNT and CDR2 FRNRAP.

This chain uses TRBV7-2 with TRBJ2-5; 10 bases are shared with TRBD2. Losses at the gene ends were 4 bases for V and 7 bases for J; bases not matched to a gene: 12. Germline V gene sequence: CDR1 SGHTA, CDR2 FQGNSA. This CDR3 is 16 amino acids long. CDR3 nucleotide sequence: TGTGCCAGCAGCTCAACGGCCGGGACTAGCGATGGGACCCAGTACTTC. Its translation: CASSSTAGTSDGTQYF.

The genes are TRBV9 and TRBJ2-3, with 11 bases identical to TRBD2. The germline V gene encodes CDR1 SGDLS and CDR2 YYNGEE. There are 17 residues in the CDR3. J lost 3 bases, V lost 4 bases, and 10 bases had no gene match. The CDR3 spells CASSFQLAGEGTDTQYF. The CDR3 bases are TGTGCCAGCAGCTTTCAACTAGCGGGAGAAGGGACAGATACGCAGTATTTT.

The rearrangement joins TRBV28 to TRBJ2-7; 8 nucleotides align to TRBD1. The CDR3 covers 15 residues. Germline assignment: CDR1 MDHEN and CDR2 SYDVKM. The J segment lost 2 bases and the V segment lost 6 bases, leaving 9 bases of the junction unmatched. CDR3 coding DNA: TGTGCCAGCAGAGAAACCGGGACAGGAACCTACGAGCAGTACTTC. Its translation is CASRETGTGTYEQYF. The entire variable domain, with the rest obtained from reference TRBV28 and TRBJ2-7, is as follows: DVKVTQSSRYLVKRTGEKVFLECVQDMDHENMFWYRQDPGLGLRLIYFSYDVKMKEKGDIPEGYSVSREKKERFSLILESASTNQTSMYLCASRETGTGTYEQYFGPGTRLTVT.

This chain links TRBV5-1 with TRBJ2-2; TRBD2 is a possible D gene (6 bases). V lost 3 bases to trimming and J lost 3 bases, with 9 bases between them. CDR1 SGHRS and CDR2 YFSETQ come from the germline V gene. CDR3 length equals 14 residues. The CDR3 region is CASSWGRHTGELFF. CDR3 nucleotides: TGCGCCAGCAGCTGGGGGAGGCACACCGGGGAGCTGTTTTTT. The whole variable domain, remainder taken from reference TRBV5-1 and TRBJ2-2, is KAGVTQTPRYLIKTRGQQVTLSCSPISGHRSVSWYQQTPGQGLQFLFEYFSETQRNKGNFPGRFSGRQFSNSRSEMNVSTLELGDSALYLCASSWGRHTGELFFGEGSRLTVL.

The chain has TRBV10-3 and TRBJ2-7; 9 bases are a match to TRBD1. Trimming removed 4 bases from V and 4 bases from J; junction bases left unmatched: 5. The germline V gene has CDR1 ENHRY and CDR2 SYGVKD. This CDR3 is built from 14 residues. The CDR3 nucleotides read TGTGCCATCAGTGTTGGGGACAGGGAGTACGAGCAGTACTTC. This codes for CAISVGDREYEQYF.

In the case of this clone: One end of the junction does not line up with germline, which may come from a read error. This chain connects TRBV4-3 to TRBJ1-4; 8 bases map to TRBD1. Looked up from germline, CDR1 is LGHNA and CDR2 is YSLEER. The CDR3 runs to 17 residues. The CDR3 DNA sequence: TGCGCCAGCAGCCACGCTTTGCCTCAGGGGGCTAACGAAAAACTGTTTTTT. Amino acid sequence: CASSHALPQGANEKLFF.

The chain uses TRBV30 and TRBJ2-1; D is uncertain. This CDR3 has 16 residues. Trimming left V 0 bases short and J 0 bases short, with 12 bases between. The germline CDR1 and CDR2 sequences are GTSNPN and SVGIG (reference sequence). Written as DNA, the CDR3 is TGTGCCTGGAGTGTTGGGCTATTACGCTCCTACAATGAGCAGTTCTTC. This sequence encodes CAWSVGLLRSYNEQFF.

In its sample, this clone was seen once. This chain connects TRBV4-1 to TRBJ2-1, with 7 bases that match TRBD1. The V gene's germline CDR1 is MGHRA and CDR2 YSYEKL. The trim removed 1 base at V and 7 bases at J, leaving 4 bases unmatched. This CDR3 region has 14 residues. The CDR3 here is CASSQGRQGNEQFF. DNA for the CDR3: TGCGCCAGCAGCCAAGGGAGACAGGGAAATGAGCAGTTCTTC.

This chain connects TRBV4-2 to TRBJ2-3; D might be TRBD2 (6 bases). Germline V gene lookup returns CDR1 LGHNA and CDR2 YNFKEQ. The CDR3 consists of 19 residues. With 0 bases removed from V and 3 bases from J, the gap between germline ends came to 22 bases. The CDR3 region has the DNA TGTGCCAGCAGCCAAGATTTTAGGGCCAGAGCGGGCTTAACAGATACGCAGTATTTT. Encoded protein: CASSQDFRARAGLTDTQYF.

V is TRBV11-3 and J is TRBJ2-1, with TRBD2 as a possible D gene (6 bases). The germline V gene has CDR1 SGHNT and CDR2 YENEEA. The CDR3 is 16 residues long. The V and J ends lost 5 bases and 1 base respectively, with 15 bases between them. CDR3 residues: CASSMGRDRSYNEQFF. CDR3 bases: TGTGCCAGCAGCATGGGGCGGGATAGGTCCTACAATGAGCAGTTCTTC.

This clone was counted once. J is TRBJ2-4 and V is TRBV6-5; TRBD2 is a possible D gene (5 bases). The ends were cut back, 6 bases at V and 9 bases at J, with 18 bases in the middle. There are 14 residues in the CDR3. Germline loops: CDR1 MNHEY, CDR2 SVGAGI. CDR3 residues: CASSATRSNGIQYF. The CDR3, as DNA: TGTGCCAGCAGCGCTACTAGGTCAAATGGCATTCAGTACTTC.

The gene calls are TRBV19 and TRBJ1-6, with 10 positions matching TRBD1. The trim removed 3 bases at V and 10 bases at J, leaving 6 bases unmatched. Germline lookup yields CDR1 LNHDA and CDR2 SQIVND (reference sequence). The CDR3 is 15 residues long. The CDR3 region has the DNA TGTGCCAGTAGTATTGGTGGGACAGGGGAATCACCCCTCCACTTT. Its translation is CASSIGGTGESPLHF.

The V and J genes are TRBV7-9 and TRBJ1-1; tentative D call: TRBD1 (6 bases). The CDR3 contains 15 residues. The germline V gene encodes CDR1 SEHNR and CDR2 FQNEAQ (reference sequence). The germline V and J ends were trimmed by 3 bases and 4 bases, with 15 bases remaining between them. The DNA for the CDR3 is TGTGCCAGCAGCTTCGGGAAAGGGGGGGTCACTGAAGCTTTCTTT. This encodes CASSFGKGGVTEAFF.

The CDR3 coding sequence is TGTGCCAGCAGCCGTGGCCAGGGGGCTTTTAACACTGAAGCTTTCTTT. This translates into CASSRGQGAFNTEAFF. This chain uses TRBV27 with TRBJ1-1, with TRBD1 matching 8 bases. Germline V gene lookup returns CDR1 MNHEY and CDR2 SMNVEV (reference sequence). This CDR3 spans 16 amino acids. V trimming: 6 bases; J trimming: 2 bases; junction bases outside the gene matches: 11.

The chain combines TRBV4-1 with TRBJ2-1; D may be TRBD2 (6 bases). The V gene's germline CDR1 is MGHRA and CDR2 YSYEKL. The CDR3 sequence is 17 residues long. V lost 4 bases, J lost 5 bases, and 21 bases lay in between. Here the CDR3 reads CASSRSSLRTGDNEQFF. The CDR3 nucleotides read TGCGCCAGCAGCCGATCCTCCCTTCGGACGGGGGACAATGAGCAGTTCTTC.

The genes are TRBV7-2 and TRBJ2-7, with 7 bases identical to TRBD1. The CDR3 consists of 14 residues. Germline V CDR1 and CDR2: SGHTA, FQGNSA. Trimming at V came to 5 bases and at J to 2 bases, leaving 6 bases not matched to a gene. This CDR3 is CASSQDRYAYEQYF. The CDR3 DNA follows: TGTGCCAGCAGCCAGGACAGGTACGCCTACGAGCAGTACTTC.

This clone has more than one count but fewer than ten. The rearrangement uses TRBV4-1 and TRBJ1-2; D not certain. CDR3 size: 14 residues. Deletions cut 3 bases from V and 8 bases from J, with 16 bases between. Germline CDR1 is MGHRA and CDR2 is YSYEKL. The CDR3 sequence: CASSHEAKNQGYTF. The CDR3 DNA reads TGCGCCAGCAGCCATGAGGCCAAAAATCAAGGCTACACCTTC.

The CDR3 reads CASRNPGHLKNIQYF. The CDR3 region has the DNA TGTGCCTCCCGTAACCCGGGACACCTCAAAAACATTCAGTACTTC. The chain employs TRBV6-5 and TRBJ2-4; D possibly corresponds to TRBD1 (6 bases). Germline values: CDR1 MNHEY, CDR2 SVGAGI. The CDR3 covers 15 residues. The V and J ends lost 11 bases and 3 bases respectively, with 20 bases between them.